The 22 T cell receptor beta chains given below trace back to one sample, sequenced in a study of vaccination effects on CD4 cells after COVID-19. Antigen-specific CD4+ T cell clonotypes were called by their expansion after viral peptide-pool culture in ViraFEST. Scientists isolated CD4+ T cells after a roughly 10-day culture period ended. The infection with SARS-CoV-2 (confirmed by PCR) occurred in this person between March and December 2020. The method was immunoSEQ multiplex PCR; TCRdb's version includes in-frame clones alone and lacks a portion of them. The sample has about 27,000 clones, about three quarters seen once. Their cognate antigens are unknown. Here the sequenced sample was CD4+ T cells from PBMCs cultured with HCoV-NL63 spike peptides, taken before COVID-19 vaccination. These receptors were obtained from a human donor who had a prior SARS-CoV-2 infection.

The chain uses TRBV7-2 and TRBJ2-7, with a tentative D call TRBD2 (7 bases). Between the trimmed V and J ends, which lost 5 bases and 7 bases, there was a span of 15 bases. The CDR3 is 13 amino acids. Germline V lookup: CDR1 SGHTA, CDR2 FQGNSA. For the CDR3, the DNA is TGTGCCAGCAGCCCCGCACAGGGAGGGGAGCAGTACTTC. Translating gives CASSPAQGGEQYF.

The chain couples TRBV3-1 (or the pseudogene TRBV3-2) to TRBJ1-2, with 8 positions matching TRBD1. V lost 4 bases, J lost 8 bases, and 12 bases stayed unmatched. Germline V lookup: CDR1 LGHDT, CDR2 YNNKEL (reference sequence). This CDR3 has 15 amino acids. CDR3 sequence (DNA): TGTGCCAGCAGCCCGTGGACAGGGACAAGGGGGGGCTACACCTTC. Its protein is CASSPWTGTRGGYTF.

CDR3 region: CASSLGASVGTDTQYF. Here the CDR3 DNA reads TGTGCCAGCAGCTTAGGAGCTAGCGTAGGCACAGATACGCAGTATTTT. V and J are TRBV7-9 and TRBJ2-3; weak D call: TRBD2 (6 bases). The CDR3 runs 16 residues. In germline, CDR1 is SEHNR, CDR2 FQNEAQ (reference sequence). V was pared by 1 base and J by 1 base, with 12 bases between.

The CDR3 region has the DNA TGTGCCGCTTCCTACAGAAACTATGGCTACACCTTC. Its translation: CAASYRNYGYTF. The rearrangement joins TRBV2 to TRBJ1-2; D uncertain. V dropped 11 bases and J dropped 2 bases, with 12 bases sitting between them. Germline CDR1 is SNHLY and CDR2 is FYNNEI. CDR3 size: 12 residues. The complete variable domain, with remaining parts taken from reference TRBV2 and TRBJ1-2, reads EPEVTQTPSHQVTQMGQEVILRCVPISNHLYFYWYRQILGQKVEFLVSFYNNEISEKSEIFDDQFSVERPDGSNFTLKIRSTKLEDSAMYFCAASYRNYGYTFGSGTRLTVV.

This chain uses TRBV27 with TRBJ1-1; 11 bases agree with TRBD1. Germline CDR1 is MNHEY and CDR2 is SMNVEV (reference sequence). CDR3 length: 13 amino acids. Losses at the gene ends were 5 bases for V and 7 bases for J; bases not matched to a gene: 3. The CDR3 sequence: CASSTDRGLEAFF. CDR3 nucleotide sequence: TGTGCCAGCAGTACGGACAGGGGGCTTGAAGCTTTCTTT.

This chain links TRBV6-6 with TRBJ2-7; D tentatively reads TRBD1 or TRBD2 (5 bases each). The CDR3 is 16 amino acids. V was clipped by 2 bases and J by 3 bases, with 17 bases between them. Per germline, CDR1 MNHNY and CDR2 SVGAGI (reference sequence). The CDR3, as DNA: TGTGCCAGCAGTTACCCCCGGGGCGGGTATTTCTACGAGCAGTACTTC. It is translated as CASSYPRGGYFYEQYF.

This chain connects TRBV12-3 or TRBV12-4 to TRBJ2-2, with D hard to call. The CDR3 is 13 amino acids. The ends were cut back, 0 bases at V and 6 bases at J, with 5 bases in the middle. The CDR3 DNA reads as TGTGCCAGCAGTTTAGCGCTTCCCGGGGAGCTGTTTTTT. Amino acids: CASSLALPGELFF.

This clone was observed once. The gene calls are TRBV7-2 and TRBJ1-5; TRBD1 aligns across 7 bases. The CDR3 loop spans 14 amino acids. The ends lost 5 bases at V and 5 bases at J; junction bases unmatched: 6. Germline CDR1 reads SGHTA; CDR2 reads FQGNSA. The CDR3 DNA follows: TGTGCCAGCAGCGCAGGGGGGGAATATCAGCCCCAGCATTTT. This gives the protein CASSAGGEYQPQHF.

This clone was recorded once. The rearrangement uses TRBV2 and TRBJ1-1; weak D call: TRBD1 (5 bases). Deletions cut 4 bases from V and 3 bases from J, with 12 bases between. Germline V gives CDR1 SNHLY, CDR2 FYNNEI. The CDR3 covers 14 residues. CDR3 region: CASSVMTVDTEAFF. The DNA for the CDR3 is TGTGCCAGCAGTGTAATGACAGTCGACACTGAAGCTTTCTTT.

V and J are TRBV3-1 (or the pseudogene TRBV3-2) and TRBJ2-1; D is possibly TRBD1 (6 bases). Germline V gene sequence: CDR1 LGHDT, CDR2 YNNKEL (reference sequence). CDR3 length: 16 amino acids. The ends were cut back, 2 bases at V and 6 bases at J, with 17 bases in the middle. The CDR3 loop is CASSQLRDIVGNEQFF. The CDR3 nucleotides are TGTGCCAGCAGCCAACTCAGGGACATTGTTGGCAATGAGCAGTTCTTC.

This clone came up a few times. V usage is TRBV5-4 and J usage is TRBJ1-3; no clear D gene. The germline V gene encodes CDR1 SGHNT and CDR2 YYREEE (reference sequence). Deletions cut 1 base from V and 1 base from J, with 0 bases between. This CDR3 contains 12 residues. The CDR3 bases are TGTGCCAGCAGCTTGTCTGGAAACACCATATATTTT. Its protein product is CASSLSGNTIYF.

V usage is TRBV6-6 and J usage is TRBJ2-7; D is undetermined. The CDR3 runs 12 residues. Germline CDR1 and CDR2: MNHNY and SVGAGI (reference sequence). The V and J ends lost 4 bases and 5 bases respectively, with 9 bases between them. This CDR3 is CASSSVFDEQYF. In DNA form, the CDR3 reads TGTGCCAGCAGTTCGGTTTTCGACGAGCAGTACTTC.

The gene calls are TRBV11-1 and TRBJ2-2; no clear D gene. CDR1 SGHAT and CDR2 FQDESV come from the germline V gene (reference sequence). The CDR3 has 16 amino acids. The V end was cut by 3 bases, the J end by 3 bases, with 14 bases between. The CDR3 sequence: CASSFGQNPYTGELFF. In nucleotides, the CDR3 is TGTGCCAGCAGCTTTGGGCAGAACCCTTACACCGGGGAGCTGTTTTTT.

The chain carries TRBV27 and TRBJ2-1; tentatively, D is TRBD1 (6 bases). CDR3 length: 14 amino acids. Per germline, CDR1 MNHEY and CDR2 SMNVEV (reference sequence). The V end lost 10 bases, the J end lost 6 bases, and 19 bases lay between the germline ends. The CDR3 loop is CATTSGVRGNEQFF. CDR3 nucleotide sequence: TGTGCCACCACCTCCGGCGTCAGGGGCAATGAGCAGTTCTTC.

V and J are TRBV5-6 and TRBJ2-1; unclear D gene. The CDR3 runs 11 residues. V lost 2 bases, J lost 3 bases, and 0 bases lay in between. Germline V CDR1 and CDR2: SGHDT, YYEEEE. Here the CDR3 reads CASSFYNEQFF. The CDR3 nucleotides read TGTGCCAGCAGCTTCTACAATGAGCAGTTCTTC.

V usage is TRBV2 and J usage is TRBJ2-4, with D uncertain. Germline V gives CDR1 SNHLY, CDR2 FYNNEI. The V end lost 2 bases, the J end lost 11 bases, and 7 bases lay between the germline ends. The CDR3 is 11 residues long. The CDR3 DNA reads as TGTGCCAGCAGTGAAATCTCGCTTCAGTACTTC. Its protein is CASSEISLQYF.

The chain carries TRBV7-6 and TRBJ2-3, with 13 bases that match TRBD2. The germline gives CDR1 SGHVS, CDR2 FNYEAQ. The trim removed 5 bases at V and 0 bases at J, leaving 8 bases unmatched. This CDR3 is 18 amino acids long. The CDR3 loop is CASSPGTSGVLSTDTQYF. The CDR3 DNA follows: TGTGCCAGCAGCCCCGGGACTAGCGGGGTACTCAGCACAGATACGCAGTATTTT.

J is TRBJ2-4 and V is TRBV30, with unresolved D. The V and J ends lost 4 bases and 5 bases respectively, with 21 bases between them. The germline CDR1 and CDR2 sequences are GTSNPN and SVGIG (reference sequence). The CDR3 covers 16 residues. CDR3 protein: CAWTLGWSGSENIQYF. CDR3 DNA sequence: TGTGCCTGGACCCTCGGCTGGTCGGGTAGTGAAAACATTCAGTACTTC.

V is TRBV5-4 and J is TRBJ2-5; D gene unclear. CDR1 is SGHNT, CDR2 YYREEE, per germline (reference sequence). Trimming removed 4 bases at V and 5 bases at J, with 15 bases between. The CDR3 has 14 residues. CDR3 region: CASSHESVGETQYF. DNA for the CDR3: TGTGCCAGCAGCCATGAAAGCGTAGGCGAGACCCAGTACTTC. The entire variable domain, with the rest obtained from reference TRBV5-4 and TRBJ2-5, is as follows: ETGVTQSPTHLIKTRGQQVTLRCSSQSGHNTVSWYQQALGQGPQFIFQYYREEENGRGNFPPRFSGLQFPNYSSELNVNALELDDSALYLCASSHESVGETQYFGPGTRLLVL.

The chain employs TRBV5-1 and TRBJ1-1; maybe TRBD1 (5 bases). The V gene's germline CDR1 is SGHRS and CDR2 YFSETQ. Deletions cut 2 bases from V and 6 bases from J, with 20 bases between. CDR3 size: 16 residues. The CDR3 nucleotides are TGCGCCAGCAGCTTAGGGGCAGTGGTCTGGGTAGCTGAAGCTTTCTTT. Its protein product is CASSLGAVVWVAEAFF. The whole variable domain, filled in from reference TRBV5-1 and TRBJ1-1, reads KAGVTQTPRYLIKTRGQQVTLSCSPISGHRSVSWYQQTPGQGLQFLFEYFSETQRNKGNFPGRFSGRQFSNSRSEMNVSTLELGDSALYLCASSLGAVVWVAEAFFGQGTRLTVV.

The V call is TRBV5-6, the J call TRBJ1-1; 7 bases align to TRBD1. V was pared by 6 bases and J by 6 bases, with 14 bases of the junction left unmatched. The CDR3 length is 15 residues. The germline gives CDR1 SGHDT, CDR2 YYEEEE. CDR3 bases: TGTGCCAGCAAACCCTTTTGGACAGGAGGGTCTGAAGCTTTCTTT. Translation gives CASKPFWTGGSEAFF.

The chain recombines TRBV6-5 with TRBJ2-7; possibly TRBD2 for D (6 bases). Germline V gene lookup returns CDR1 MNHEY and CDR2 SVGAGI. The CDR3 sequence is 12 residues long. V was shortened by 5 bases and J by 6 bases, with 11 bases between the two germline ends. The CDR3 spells CASSQGGTEQYF. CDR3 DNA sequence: TGTGCCAGCAGTCAGGGAGGAACCGAGCAGTACTTC.